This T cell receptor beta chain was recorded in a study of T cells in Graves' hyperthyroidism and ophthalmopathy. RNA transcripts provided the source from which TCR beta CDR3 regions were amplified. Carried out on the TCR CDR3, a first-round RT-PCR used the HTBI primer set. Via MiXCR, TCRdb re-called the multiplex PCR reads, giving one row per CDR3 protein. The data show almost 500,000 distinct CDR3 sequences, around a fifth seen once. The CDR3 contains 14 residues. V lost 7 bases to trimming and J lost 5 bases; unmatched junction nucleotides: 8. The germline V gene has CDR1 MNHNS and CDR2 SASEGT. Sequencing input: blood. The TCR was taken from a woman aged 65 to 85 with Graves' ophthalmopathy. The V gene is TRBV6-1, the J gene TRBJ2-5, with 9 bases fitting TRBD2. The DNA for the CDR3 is TGTGCCAGCACTCAAGCGGGAGGAGGGGAGACCCAGTACTTC. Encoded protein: CASTQAGGGETQYF.